The source of this T cell receptor beta chain is a study of a mutant IDH1 vaccine in newly diagnosed glioma. Study overall: The study gave patients eight vaccinations in weeks 1, 3, 5, 7, 11, 15, 19, 23. Former treatment meant radiotherapy, temozolomide, or both; the majority had gotten both.

Time point: week 11, during vaccination. Topical imiquimod was applied with each vaccine dose, which held 300 ug of mutant IDH1 20-mer peptide. Germline assignment: CDR1 MNHEY and CDR2 SMNVEV (reference sequence). CDR3 length: 14 amino acids. Trimming removed 10 bases at V and 1 base at J, with 15 bases between. Comment on this clone: The antigen is unknown.

Data came from immunoSEQ multiplex PCR; TCRdb stores just in-frame clones and leaves some out. The sample lists more than 55,000 clones, roughly four fifths seen once, with roughly 3.6% in the top ten. Sequencing used PBMCs, obtained from a glioma patient whose treatment included an IDH1 peptide vaccine. The rearrangement joins TRBV27 to TRBJ2-3; TRBD1 might be the D (6 bases). The receptor was derived from a man aged 30 to 45 with glioma. CDR3 bases: TGTGCCACCCGATTAGAGGGGGGCACAGATACGCAGTATTTT. Protein: CATRLEGGTDTQYF.